This T cell receptor (beta chain) stems from a study of cytomegalovirus exposure and HLA in healthy donors. Study findings and constraints: Some public TCRs appeared in many individuals, while most sequences were rare.

Assay: immunoSEQ multiplex PCR; the TCRdb copy retains only in-frame clones and omits some. The sample lists some 170,000 clones; more than 75% were seen once. Germline V gene data show CDR1 as MNHNY and CDR2 as SVGAGI (reference sequence). The CDR3 loop spans 13 amino acids. V was pared by 7 bases and J by 4 bases, with 6 bases of the junction left unmatched. Comment on this clone: Its antigen is still unknown.

Sequenced: PBMCs. The receptor was derived from a man aged 30 to 45 in good health and CMV-seropositive. V usage is TRBV6-6 and J usage is TRBJ1-2; 7 nucleotides line up with TRBD1. CDR3 sequence (DNA): TGTGCCAGCACCTCGGACAGGAGCTATGGCTACACCTTC. Encoded protein: CASTSDRSYGYTF.